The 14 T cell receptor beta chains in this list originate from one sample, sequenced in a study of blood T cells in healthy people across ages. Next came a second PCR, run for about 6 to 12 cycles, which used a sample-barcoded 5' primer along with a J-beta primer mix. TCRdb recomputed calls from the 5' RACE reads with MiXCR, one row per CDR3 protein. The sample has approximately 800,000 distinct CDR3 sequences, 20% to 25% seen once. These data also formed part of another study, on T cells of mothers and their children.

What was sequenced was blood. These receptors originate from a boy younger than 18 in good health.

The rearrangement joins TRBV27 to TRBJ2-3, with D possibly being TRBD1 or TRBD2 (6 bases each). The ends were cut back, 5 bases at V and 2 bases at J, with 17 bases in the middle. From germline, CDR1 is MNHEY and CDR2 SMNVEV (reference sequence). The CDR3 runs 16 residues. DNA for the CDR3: TGTGCCAGCAGTGGGGGGCTCCCCCAGTACACAGATACGCAGTATTTT. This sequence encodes CASSGGLPQYTDTQYF.

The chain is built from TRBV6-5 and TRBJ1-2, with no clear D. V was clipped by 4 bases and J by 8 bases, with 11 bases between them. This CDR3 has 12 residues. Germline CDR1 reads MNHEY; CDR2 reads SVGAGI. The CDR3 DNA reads TGTGCCAGCAGTTCCCCAGGAGGCGGCTACACCTTC. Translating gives CASSSPGGGYTF.

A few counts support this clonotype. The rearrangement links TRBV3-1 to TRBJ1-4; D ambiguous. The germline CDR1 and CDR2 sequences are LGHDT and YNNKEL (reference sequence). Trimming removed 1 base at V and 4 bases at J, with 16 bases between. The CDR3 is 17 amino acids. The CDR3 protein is CASSQGLEGQYNEKLFF. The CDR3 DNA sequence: TGTGCCAGCAGCCAAGGGCTTGAAGGGCAGTATAATGAAAAACTGTTTTTT.

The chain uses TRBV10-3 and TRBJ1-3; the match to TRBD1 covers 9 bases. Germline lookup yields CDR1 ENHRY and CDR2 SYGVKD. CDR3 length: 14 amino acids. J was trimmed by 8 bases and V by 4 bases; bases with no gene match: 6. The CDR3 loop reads CAISAGTGKDTIYF. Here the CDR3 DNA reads TGTGCCATCAGTGCCGGGACAGGGAAGGACACCATATATTTT.

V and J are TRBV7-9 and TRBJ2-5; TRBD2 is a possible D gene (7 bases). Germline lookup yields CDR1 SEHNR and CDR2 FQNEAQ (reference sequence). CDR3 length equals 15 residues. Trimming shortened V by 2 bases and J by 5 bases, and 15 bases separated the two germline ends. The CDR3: CASSLTRGPAETQYF. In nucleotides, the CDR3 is TGTGCCAGCAGCTTAACGCGGGGGCCGGCGGAGACCCAGTACTTC.

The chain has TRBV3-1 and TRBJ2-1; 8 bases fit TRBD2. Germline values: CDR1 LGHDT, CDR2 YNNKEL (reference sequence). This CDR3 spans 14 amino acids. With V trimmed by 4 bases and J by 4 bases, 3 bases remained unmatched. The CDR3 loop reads CASSPGGVYNEQFF. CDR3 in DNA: TGTGCCAGCAGCCCCGGGGGGGTATACAATGAGCAGTTCTTC.

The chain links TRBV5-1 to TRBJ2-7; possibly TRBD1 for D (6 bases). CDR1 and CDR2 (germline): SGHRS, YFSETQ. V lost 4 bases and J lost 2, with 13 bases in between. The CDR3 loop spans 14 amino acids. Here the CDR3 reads CASSHFTGPYEQYF. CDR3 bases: TGCGCCAGCAGCCATTTTACAGGGCCCTACGAGCAGTACTTC.

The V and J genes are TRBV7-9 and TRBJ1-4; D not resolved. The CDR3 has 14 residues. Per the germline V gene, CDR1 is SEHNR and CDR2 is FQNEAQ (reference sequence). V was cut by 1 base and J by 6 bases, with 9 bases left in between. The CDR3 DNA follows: TGTGCCAGCAGCTTAGGCGGGCCTTATGAAAAACTGTTTTTT. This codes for CASSLGGPYEKLFF.

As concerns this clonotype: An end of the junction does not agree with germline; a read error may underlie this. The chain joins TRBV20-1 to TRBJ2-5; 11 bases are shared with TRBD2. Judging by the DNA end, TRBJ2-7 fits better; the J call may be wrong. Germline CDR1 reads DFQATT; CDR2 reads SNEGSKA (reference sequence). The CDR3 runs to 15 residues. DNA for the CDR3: TGCAGTACTAGTCCCACTAGCGGGGGTTCCTACGAGCAGTACTTC. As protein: CSTSPTSGGSYEQYF.

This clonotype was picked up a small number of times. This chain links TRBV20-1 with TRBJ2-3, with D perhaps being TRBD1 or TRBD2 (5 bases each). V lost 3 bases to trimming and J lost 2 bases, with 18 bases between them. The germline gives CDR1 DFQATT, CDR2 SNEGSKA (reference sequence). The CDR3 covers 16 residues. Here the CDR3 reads CSASNSGTDNTDTQYF. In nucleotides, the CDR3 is TGCAGTGCTAGCAATTCCGGGACGGATAACACAGATACGCAGTATTTT.

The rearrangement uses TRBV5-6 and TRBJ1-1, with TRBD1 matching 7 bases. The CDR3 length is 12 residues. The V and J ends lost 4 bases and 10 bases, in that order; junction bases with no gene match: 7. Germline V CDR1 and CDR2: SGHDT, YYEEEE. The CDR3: CASSIDRVGAFF. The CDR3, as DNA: TGTGCCAGCAGCATTGACAGGGTTGGAGCTTTCTTT.

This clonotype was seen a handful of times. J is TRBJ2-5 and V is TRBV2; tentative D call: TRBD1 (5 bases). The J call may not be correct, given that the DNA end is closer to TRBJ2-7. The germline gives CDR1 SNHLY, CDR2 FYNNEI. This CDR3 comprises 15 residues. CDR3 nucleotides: TGTGCCAGCATGAGAGCCAGGGCGAGCTCCTACGAGCAGTACTTC. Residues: CASMRARASSYEQYF.

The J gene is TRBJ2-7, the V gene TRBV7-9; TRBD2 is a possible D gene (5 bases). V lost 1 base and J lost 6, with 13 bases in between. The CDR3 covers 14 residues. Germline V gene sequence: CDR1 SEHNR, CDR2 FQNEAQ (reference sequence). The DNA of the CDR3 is TGTGCCAGCAGCTTAGTGTCTATCGCGGGCGAGCAGTACTTC. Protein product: CASSLVSIAGEQYF.

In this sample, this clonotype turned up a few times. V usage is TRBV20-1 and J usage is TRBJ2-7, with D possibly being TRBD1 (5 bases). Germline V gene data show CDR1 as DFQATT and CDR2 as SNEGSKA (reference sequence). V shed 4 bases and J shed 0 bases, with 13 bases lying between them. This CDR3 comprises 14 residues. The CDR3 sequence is CSANVPDNSYEQYF. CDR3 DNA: TGCAGTGCTAATGTTCCGGACAACTCCTACGAGCAGTACTTC.